This record looks at one TCR beta chain sequence and its context. The CDR3 totals 14 residues. Trimming stripped 2 bases from V and 0 bases from J, with 8 bases between. Germline V gene data show CDR1 as SQVTM and CDR2 as ANQGSEA. These data belong to a study of OX40 agonist ivuxolimab in advanced cancers. This table comes from immunoSEQ multiplex PCR, and its TCRdb copy is limited to in-frame clones, with some not included. The sample consists of about 53,000 clones, roughly 87% of them appearing once. The chain has TRBV29-1 and TRBJ2-1; maybe TRBD2 (6 bases). This specimen consisted of CD4+ or CD8+ T cells sorted from blood, obtained in a trial of the OX40 agonist ivuxolimab. The origin of this receptor is an adult with an advanced solid tumor such as melanoma, head and neck, liver or kidney cancer. The CDR3 sequence: CSVERRDSYNEQFF. The CDR3 coding sequence is TGCAGCGTTGAAAGGCGGGACTCCTACAATGAGCAGTTCTTC.